The clone carrying this TCR beta chain was counted many times. What it binds is unknown. These data originate in a study of CD8 T cells in ankylosing spondylitis. The study, taken as a whole, reports: Prior literature has documented some motif variants in synovial fluid and blood from reactive arthritis. What seemed typical of ankylosing spondylitis blood was a TCR beta motif built from about 8 highly homologous variants. Clones linked to disease were reported to show significant enrichment in matched ankylosing spondylitis synovial fluid.

Quantitative 5'-RACE was performed with molecular barcodes, and it yielded the TCR beta libraries. One entry per CDR3 protein results from TCRdb running MiXCR on the 5' RACE reads. The sample carries over 100,000 distinct CDR3 sequences, about 10% recorded once. Germline CDR1 is SGHTA and CDR2 is FQGNSA. The CDR3 has 13 residues. The V gene end was trimmed by 6 bases and the J gene end by 6 bases; junction bases not matched to a gene: 4. This chain links TRBV7-2 with TRBJ2-1; 8 bases line up with TRBD2. The specimen sequenced was blood, either unsorted or a sorted T cell fraction (not recorded which). The sequence was collected from a female donor with ankylosing spondylitis or in good health (not recorded which). CDR3 in DNA: TGTGCCAGCAGACTAGCGGAACCCAATGAGCAGTTCTTC. Translation: CASRLAEPNEQFF.